The 9 T cell receptor beta chains in this list originate from one sample, sequenced in a study of T cell changes during pregnancy in multiple sclerosis (dated by TCRdb to the late 2010s). Preparation of the library involved the immunoSEQ multiplex PCR assay. Drawn from immuneACCESS, this table holds only the in-frame rearrangements with V and J called that TCRdb kept. Clones are partly lost; checked studies trace under half to an unresolved V gene and leave the rest unexplained. A total of about 85,000 clones appear in this sample, approximately 93% of them only once. The top ten constitute 2.5% to 3% of the sample. This sample comprised peripheral blood, obtained in the first trimester of pregnancy. These receptors were collected from a female donor with multiple sclerosis, enrolled in a pregnancy study.

This clone was detected only once. This chain connects TRBV9 to TRBJ1-5; D not resolved. Germline V CDR1 and CDR2: SGDLS, YYNGEE. CDR3 length equals 13 residues. The ends were cut back, 9 bases at V and 3 bases at J, with 13 bases in the middle. The CDR3, as DNA: TGTGCCACCCATTTCAGATACAATCAGCCCCAGCATTTT. Amino acid sequence: CATHFRYNQPQHF.

The chain combines TRBV11-3 with TRBJ1-2; D gene unclear. Germline V gene lookup returns CDR1 SGHNT and CDR2 YENEEA. The V and J ends lost 4 bases and 6 bases respectively, with 21 bases between them. The CDR3 contains 16 residues. This CDR3 is CASSSPLGREGNGYTF. CDR3 in DNA: TGTGCCAGCAGCTCCCCCTTGGGAAGGGAGGGAAATGGCTACACCTTC.

In DNA, the CDR3 is TGTGCCAGCAGCTTACTTGGAGAGAACACTGAAGCTTTCTTT. This gives the protein CASSLLGENTEAFF. The V and J genes are TRBV7-3 and TRBJ1-1; D ambiguous. The V and J ends lost 2 bases and 1 base respectively, with 8 bases between them. Germline V gene lookup returns CDR1 SGHTA and CDR2 FQGTGA. This CDR3 has 14 residues.

The chain couples TRBV6-1 to TRBJ2-3; a possible D gene is TRBD2 (6 bases). With 6 bases removed from V and 0 bases from J, the gap between germline ends came to 10 bases. The CDR3 consists of 14 residues. Germline V gene lookup returns CDR1 MNHNS and CDR2 SASEGT. CDR3 DNA: TGTGCCAGCAGACACCGGGGGAGCACAGATACGCAGTATTTT. It encodes CASRHRGSTDTQYF.

This chain joins TRBV27 and TRBJ1-5; 11 nucleotides agree with TRBD1. Germline CDR1 reads MNHEY; CDR2 reads SMNVEV (reference sequence). The CDR3 consists of 18 residues. V was pared by 6 bases and J by 0 bases, with 10 bases of the junction left unmatched. As DNA, the CDR3 is TGTGCCAGCAGCCCCGGGACAGGGGGACTTTATAGCAATCAGCCCCAGCATTTT. This sequence encodes CASSPGTGGLYSNQPQHF.

The J gene is TRBJ1-3, the V gene TRBV4-3, with D hard to call. The CDR3 contains 16 residues. Trimming removed 0 bases at V and 5 bases at J, with 14 bases between. Germline values: CDR1 LGHNA, CDR2 YSLEER. The CDR3 DNA sequence: TGCGCCAGCAGCCAAGATCGTGCAGGCTGGAGAAACACCATATATTTT. Its protein product is CASSQDRAGWRNTIYF.

The V call is TRBV19, the J call TRBJ1-2; 9 nucleotides match TRBD1. CDR3 length: 15 amino acids. Germline V lookup: CDR1 LNHDA, CDR2 SQIVND (reference sequence). V lost 5 bases, J lost 4 bases, and 8 bases stayed unmatched. The CDR3 here is CASSPRDRDTYGYTF. Here the CDR3 DNA reads TGTGCCAGTAGTCCCCGGGACAGGGATACCTATGGCTACACCTTC.

The chain joins TRBV10-3 to TRBJ2-7, with D possibly matching TRBD1 (7 bases). The CDR3 extends over 14 amino acids. The germline V gene has CDR1 ENHRY and CDR2 SYGVKD. V gave up 3 bases and J gave up 6 bases, with 15 bases separating them. CDR3 region: CAISELSGGGEQYF. As DNA, the CDR3 is TGTGCCATCAGTGAACTTTCAGGGGGAGGCGAGCAGTACTTC.

This sequence joins TRBV18 and TRBJ1-4; D is possibly TRBD1 (5 bases). This CDR3 is 15 amino acids long. V dropped 0 bases and J dropped 2 bases, with 7 bases sitting between them. The germline gives CDR1 KGHSH, CDR2 LQKENI. CDR3 nucleotides: TGTGCCAGCTCACCACCGGGGGGGACTAATGAAAAACTGTTTTTT. Translation gives CASSPPGGTNEKLFF.